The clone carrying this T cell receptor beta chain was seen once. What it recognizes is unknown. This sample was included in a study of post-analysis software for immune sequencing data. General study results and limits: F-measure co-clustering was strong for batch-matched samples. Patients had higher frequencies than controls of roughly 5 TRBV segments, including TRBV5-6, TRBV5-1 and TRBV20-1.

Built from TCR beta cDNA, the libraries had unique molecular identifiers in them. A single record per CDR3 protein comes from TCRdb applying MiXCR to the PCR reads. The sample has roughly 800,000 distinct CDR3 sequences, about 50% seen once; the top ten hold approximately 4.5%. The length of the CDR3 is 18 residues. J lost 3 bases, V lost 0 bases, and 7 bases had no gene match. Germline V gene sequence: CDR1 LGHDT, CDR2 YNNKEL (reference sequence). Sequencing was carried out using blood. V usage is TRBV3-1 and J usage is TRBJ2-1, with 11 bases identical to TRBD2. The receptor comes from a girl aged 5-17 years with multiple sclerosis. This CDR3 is CASSQEQTLAGVYNEQFF. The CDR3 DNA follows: TGTGCCAGCAGCCAAGAACAAACACTAGCGGGGGTCTACAATGAGCAGTTCTTC.